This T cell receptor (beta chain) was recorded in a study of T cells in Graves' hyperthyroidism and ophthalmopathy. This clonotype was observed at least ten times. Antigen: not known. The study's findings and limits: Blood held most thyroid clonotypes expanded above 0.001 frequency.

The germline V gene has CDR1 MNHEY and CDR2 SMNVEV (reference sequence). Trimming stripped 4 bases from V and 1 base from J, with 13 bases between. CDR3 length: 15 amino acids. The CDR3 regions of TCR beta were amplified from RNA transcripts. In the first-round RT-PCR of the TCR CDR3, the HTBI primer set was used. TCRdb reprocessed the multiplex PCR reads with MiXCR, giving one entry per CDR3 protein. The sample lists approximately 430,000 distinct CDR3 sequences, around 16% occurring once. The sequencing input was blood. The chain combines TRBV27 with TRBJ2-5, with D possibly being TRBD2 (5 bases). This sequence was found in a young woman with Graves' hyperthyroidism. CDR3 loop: CASSSAGVGQETQYF. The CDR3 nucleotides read TGTGCCAGCAGTTCGGCCGGGGTGGGCCAAGAGACCCAGTACTTC.